These 21 T cell receptor beta chains originate from one sample sequenced in a study of CD8 T cells in ankylosing spondylitis. MiXCR, run by TCRdb on the 5' RACE reads, gives a single entry per CDR3 protein. Here the sample spans about 320,000 distinct CDR3 sequences, approximately 10% being singletons. Input material: blood, either unsorted or a sorted T cell fraction (not recorded which). The receptors derive from a female donor with ankylosing spondylitis or in good health (not recorded which).

This chain joins TRBV28 and TRBJ1-2, with D possibly matching TRBD1 (5 bases). Germline V gene sequence: CDR1 MDHEN, CDR2 SYDVKM. V was pared by 10 bases and J by 3 bases, with 15 bases between. The CDR3 covers 13 residues. The CDR3 bases are TGTGCCACCACCGGGGGGACGGACTATGGCTACACCTTC. Its protein is CATTGGTDYGYTF.

This clonotype showed up many times. One end of the junction is discordant with germline, which a read error may explain. V is TRBV7-7 and J is TRBJ2-4, with a tentative D call TRBD1 (6 bases). The length of the CDR3 is 14 residues. CDR1 and CDR2 from the germline V gene are SSHAT and FNYEAQ (reference sequence). Here the CDR3 reads CASSFRQGQNIQYF. The CDR3 bases are TGTGCTAGCAGCTTCCGGCAGGGGCAAAACATTCAGTACTTC.

This clonotype has at least ten counts. V usage is TRBV5-1 and J usage is TRBJ1-3, with 7 nucleotides matching TRBD1. Trimming took 4 bases from V and 3 from J; bases not matched to a gene: 4. Germline V lookup: CDR1 SGHRS, CDR2 YFSETQ. The length of the CDR3 is 14 residues. The CDR3, as DNA: TGCGCCAGCAGCCCCCGACAGGGTGGAAACACCATATATTTT. This gives the protein CASSPRQGGNTIYF.

The chain employs TRBV5-5 and TRBJ2-3; D might be TRBD1 (6 bases). Germline-derived CDR1 and CDR2 are SGHKS and YYEKEE (reference sequence). This CDR3 has 14 residues. V was trimmed by 2 bases and J by 0 bases, leaving 7 bases between them. For the CDR3, the DNA is TGTGCCAGCAGCTTTCAGGGGAGCACAGATACGCAGTATTTT. Protein: CASSFQGSTDTQYF.

This clonotype was seen a few times. The J gene is TRBJ1-3, the V gene TRBV5-1, with unresolved D. Trimming took off 4 bases at V and 8 bases at J, with 16 bases between the two ends. CDR1 SGHRS and CDR2 YFSETQ come from the germline V gene. CDR3 length: 14 residues. CDR3 bases: TGCGCCAGCAGCCCGGAGAGGGATGGGGACACCATATATTTT. The encoded protein is CASSPERDGDTIYF. Variable domain in full (rest from reference TRBV5-1 and TRBJ1-3): KAGVTQTPRYLIKTRGQQVTLSCSPISGHRSVSWYQQTPGQGLQFLFEYFSETQRNKGNFPGRFSGRQFSNSRSEMNVSTLELGDSALYLCASSPERDGDTIYFGEGSWLTVV.

This clonotype was picked up many times. The chain joins TRBV2 to TRBJ2-1; D uncertain. This CDR3 spans 10 amino acids. The V end was cut by 7 bases, the J end by 7 bases, with 5 bases between. In germline, CDR1 is SNHLY, CDR2 FYNNEI. CDR3 DNA: TGTGCCAGCATTTCAAATGAGCAGTTCTTC. Translation: CASISNEQFF.

This clonotype showed up many times. This rearrangement joins TRBV29-1 to TRBJ2-7; TRBD1 matches 7 bases. Germline CDR1 reads SQVTM; CDR2 reads ANQGSEA. The V and J ends lost 5 bases and 3 bases, in that order; junction bases with no gene match: 4. CDR3 size: 12 residues. The CDR3: CSVTPGGYEQYF. The CDR3 nucleotides read TGCAGCGTTACCCCAGGGGGCTACGAGCAGTACTTC.

This clonotype was observed many times. This chain links TRBV20-1 with TRBJ2-2, with unresolved D. Trimming removed 3 bases at V and 6 bases at J, with 14 bases between. The germline gives CDR1 DFQATT, CDR2 SNEGSKA (reference sequence). This CDR3 region has 14 residues. The CDR3 sequence: CSASWARVPGELFF. CDR3 coding DNA: TGCAGTGCTAGTTGGGCTCGCGTTCCCGGGGAGCTGTTTTTT.

The rearrangement links TRBV6-1 to TRBJ1-1, with 7 bases that match TRBD1. V gave up 6 bases and J gave up 3 bases; unmatched junction bases: 4. The CDR3 has 13 amino acids. Germline CDR1 MNHNS, CDR2 SASEGT. CDR3 protein: CASRETGHTEAFF. The CDR3 nucleotides are TGTGCCAGCAGAGAGACAGGGCACACTGAAGCTTTCTTT.

This clonotype was counted many times. The CDR3 region has the DNA TGCAGTGCTAGAGGAAGTGGGATGAACACTGAAGCTTTCTTT. It specifies CSARGSGMNTEAFF. The rearrangement joins TRBV20-1 to TRBJ1-1; D is unclear. Per germline, CDR1 DFQATT and CDR2 SNEGSKA (reference sequence). The CDR3 is made up of 14 amino acids. The ends were cut back, 1 base at V and 0 bases at J, with 9 bases in the middle.

There are a few counts of this clonotype. The V and J genes are TRBV7-9 and TRBJ2-1; D not certain. Germline CDR1 reads SEHNR; CDR2 reads FQNEAQ (reference sequence). This CDR3 is 14 amino acids long. Trimming left V 5 bases short and J 5 bases short, with 13 bases between. CDR3 loop: CASSLYDLHNEQFF. In DNA form, the CDR3 reads TGTGCCAGCAGCCTCTACGACCTACACAATGAGCAGTTCTTC.

This clonotype was seen only a few times. The V gene is TRBV28, the J gene TRBJ1-2, with a tentative D call TRBD1 (5 bases). V lost 5 bases, J lost 8 bases, and 21 bases lay in between. Germline V gene sequence: CDR1 MDHEN, CDR2 SYDVKM. The CDR3 runs 15 residues. The CDR3 sequence is CASSLDRVDHRGYTF. CDR3 in DNA: TGTGCCAGCAGTCTGGACCGGGTTGATCACAGGGGCTACACCTTC.

At least ten counts were recorded for this clonotype. The chain has TRBV5-1 and TRBJ1-6; D gene unclear. The V gene's germline CDR1 is SGHRS and CDR2 YFSETQ. Deletions cut 0 bases from V and 6 bases from J, with 10 bases between. The CDR3 spans 15 residues. Written as DNA, the CDR3 is TGCGCCAGCAGCTTGGCCGGACCGCCTAATTCACCCCTCCACTTT. It yields the protein CASSLAGPPNSPLHF.

This clonotype has ten or more counts. J is TRBJ1-5 and V is TRBV20-1; 10 bases line up with TRBD1. Germline V gene lookup returns CDR1 DFQATT and CDR2 SNEGSKA (reference sequence). With 3 bases clipped from V and 3 bases from J, the junction kept 5 bases outside the gene matches. The CDR3 covers 15 residues. CDR3: CSASGTGEFNQPQHF. CDR3 in DNA: TGCAGTGCTAGTGGGACAGGGGAATTCAATCAGCCCCAGCATTTT.

This clonotype occurred many times. The chain recombines TRBV20-1 with TRBJ2-3; 9 nucleotides agree with TRBD1. With 6 bases clipped from V and 6 bases from J, the junction kept 13 bases outside the gene matches. The CDR3 covers 15 residues. Per the germline V gene, CDR1 is DFQATT and CDR2 is SNEGSKA (reference sequence). The chain's CDR3 is CSALTPGQGSDTQYF. The CDR3 DNA follows: TGCAGTGCCCTGACACCGGGACAGGGATCCGATACGCAGTATTTT.

The chain has TRBV12-3 or TRBV12-4 and TRBJ2-5; TRBD2 aligns across 10 bases. V dropped 5 bases and J dropped 1; count of bases not matched to a gene: 4. The length of the CDR3 is 15 residues. The CDR3 coding sequence is TGTGCCAGCAGTCTCACTAGCGGGGTCCAAGAGACCCAGTACTTC. Its translation is CASSLTSGVQETQYF.

The chain links TRBV5-6 to TRBJ2-7, with 7 bases fitting TRBD1. CDR1 is SGHDT and CDR2 is YYEEEE in the germline V gene. V gave up 3 bases and J gave up 7 bases; unmatched junction bases: 10. The CDR3 runs 14 residues. The chain's CDR3 is CASSSHSGTVEQYF. In DNA form, the CDR3 reads TGTGCCAGCAGCTCTCACTCCGGGACAGTGGAGCAGTACTTC.

This clonotype showed up just a few times. The V gene is TRBV5-1, the J gene TRBJ1-1, with D unclear. This CDR3 comprises 12 residues. The V gene's germline CDR1 is SGHRS and CDR2 YFSETQ. V was cut by 4 bases and J by 0 bases, with 4 bases left in between. The CDR3 DNA reads as TGCGCCAGCAGCGGTGTGAACACTGAAGCTTTCTTT. It yields the protein CASSGVNTEAFF.

This clonotype was seen repeatedly, ten times or more. This sequence joins TRBV20-1 and TRBJ2-5; a possible D gene is TRBD2 (5 bases). V was shortened by 2 bases and J by 5 bases, with 15 bases between the two germline ends. The CDR3 spans 14 residues. From germline, CDR1 is DFQATT and CDR2 SNEGSKA (reference sequence). CDR3 in amino acids: CSARWRVRGETQYF. CDR3 DNA sequence: TGCAGTGCTAGATGGCGGGTCAGAGGGGAGACCCAGTACTTC.

This clonotype showed up many times. V is TRBV6-2 or TRBV6-3 and J is TRBJ2-7, with no clear D. The CDR3 extends over 16 amino acids. The germline V gene has CDR1 MNHEY and CDR2 SVGEGT. Trimming stripped 2 bases from V and 3 bases from J, with 17 bases between. The CDR3 bases are TGTGCCAGCAGTTACCCCGACCGGATGATTTTCTACGAGCAGTACTTC. It is translated as CASSYPDRMIFYEQYF.

This clonotype was counted only a few times. The V call is TRBV6-1, the J call TRBJ2-4; D is unclear. The CDR3 length is 10 residues. V lost 8 bases and J lost 12, with 11 bases in between. Germline values: CDR1 MNHNS, CDR2 SASEGT. The CDR3 protein is CASGDAYQYF. CDR3 nucleotides: TGTGCCAGCGGGGATGCCTATCAGTACTTC.